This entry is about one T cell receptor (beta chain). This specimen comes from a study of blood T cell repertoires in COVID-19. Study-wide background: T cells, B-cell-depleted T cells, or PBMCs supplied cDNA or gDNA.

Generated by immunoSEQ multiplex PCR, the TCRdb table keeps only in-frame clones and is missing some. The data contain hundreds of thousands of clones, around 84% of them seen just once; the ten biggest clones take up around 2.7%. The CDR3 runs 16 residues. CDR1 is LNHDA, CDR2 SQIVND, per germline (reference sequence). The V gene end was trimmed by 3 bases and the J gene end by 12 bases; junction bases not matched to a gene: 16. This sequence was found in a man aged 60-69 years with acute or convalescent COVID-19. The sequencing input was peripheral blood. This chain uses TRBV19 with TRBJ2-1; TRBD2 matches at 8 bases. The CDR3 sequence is CASSIQGLAGGEGQFF. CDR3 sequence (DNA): TGTGCCAGTAGTATTCAGGGGCTAGCGGGTGGGGAGGGGCAGTTCTTC.